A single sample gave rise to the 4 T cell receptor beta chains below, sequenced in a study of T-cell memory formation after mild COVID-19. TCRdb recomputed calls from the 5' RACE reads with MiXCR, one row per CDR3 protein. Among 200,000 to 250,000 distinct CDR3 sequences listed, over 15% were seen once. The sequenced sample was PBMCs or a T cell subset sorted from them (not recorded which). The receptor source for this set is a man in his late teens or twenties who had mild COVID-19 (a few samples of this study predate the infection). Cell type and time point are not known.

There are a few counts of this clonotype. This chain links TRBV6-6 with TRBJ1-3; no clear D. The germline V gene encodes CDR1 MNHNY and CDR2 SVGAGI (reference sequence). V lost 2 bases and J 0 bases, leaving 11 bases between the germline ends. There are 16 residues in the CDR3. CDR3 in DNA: TGTGCCAGCAGTTACGTCCAGAATCTCTCTGGAAACACCATATATTTT. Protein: CASSYVQNLSGNTIYF.

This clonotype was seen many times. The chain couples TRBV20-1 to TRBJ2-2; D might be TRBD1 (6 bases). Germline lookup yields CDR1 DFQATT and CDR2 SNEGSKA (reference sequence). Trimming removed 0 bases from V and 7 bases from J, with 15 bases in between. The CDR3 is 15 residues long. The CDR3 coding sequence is TGCAGTGCTAGAGACTACAGGGCCCGGGGCGGGGAGCTGTTTTTT. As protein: CSARDYRARGGELFF.

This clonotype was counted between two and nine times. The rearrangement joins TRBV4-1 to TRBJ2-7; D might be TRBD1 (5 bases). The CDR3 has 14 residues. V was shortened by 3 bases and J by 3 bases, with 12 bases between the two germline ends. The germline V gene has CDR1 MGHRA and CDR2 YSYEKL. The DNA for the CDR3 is TGCGCCAGCAGCCAGGATAGGGGTGGCTACGAGCAGTACGTC. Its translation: CASSQDRGGYEQYV.

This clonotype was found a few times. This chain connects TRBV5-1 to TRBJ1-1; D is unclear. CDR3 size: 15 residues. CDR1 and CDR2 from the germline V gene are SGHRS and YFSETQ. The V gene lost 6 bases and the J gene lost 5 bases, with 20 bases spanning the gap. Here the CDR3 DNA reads TGCGCCAGCAACCAAGCGGGGAATTTGTTGACTGAAGCTTTCTTT. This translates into CASNQAGNLLTEAFF.